This TCR beta chain appears in the sequencing data of a study of blood T cell repertoires in COVID-19. Overall study: Acute and convalescent COVID-19 samples came from the United States, Italy and Spain. Sources were T cells, B-cell-depleted T cells, or PBMCs; the material itself was cDNA or gDNA.

V was clipped by 2 bases and J by 9 bases, with 8 bases between them. CDR1 MNHEY and CDR2 SVGAGI come from the germline V gene. This CDR3 region has 11 residues. In the source study's methods: Reference gene primers were amplified, and this amplification served to estimate nucleated cell counts. Sequencing was performed with immunoSEQ multiplex PCR; in TCRdb, only in-frame clones are kept and a portion is missing. The V and J calls and clone size are taken from that table; D and trimming were inferred from the DNA. The data contain under 200,000 clones, more than 75% of them singletons. The TCR originated in an elderly woman with acute or convalescent COVID-19. Sequenced material: peripheral blood. This chain joins TRBV6-5 and TRBJ2-7, with D maybe TRBD1 (5 bases). CDR3 sequence reads: CASSYGTGQYF. The CDR3 DNA reads as TGTGCCAGCAGTTACGGCACAGGGCAGTACTTC.